The 11 T cell receptor beta chains below were found in one sample sequenced in a study of cytomegalovirus exposure and HLA in healthy donors. 13 Jbeta primers and 60 Vbeta primers were used for the PCR. Repertoires were generated with immunoSEQ multiplex PCR, while TCRdb's copy carries only in-frame clones and drops some. The table has about 220,000 clones, less than 85% seen once; the top ten hold about 0.63%. The sequencing input was PBMCs. Source of these receptors: a man aged 18 to 35 in good health and CMV-seronegative.

The chain recombines TRBV4-1 with TRBJ2-1, with no clear D. The V end lost 3 bases, the J end lost 3 bases, and 15 bases lay between the germline ends. The CDR3 is 16 amino acids. Germline CDR1 reads MGHRA; CDR2 reads YSYEKL. This CDR3 is CASSHRLDGLYNEQFF. CDR3 coding DNA: TGCGCCAGCAGCCATAGGCTAGATGGTCTCTACAATGAGCAGTTCTTC.

The chain employs TRBV30 and TRBJ2-3; 12 positions match TRBD2. J was trimmed by 6 bases and V by 0 bases; bases with no gene match: 16. The germline V gene has CDR1 GTSNPN and CDR2 SVGIG (reference sequence). The CDR3 contains 19 residues. In nucleotides, the CDR3 is TGTGCCTGGAGTGTATTTGAGCTAGCGGGAGGGCCGGGGACGGATACGCAGTATTTT. As protein: CAWSVFELAGGPGTDTQYF. Full variable domain (remainder filled in from reference TRBV30 and TRBJ2-3): SQTIHQWPATLVQPVGSPLSLECTVEGTSNPNLYWYRQAAGRGLQLLFYSVGIGQISSEVPQNLSASRPQDRQFILSSKKLLLSDSGFYLCAWSVFELAGGPGTDTQYFGPGTRLTVL.

The table lists this clone with a count of one. The rearrangement links TRBV5-4 to TRBJ2-7; 11 nucleotides match TRBD1. The CDR3 has 15 amino acids. Unmatched junction bases numbered 4, after V lost 4 bases and J lost 1 base. Germline assignment: CDR1 SGHNT and CDR2 YYREEE (reference sequence). CDR3 coding DNA: TGTGCCAGCAGCCAAGGACAGGGGGCTTCCTACGAGCAGTACTTC. It yields the protein CASSQGQGASYEQYF.

The chain carries TRBV28 and TRBJ1-2; no clear D. The ends were cut back, 2 bases at V and 4 bases at J, with 14 bases in the middle. This CDR3 is built from 15 residues. The V gene's germline CDR1 is MDHEN and CDR2 SYDVKM. The CDR3 bases are TGTGCCAGCAGTTTACTCTCGGCCGCTAGCTATGGCTACACCTTC. This translates into CASSLLSAASYGYTF.

This chain joins TRBV7-2 and TRBJ2-1; TRBD2 matches 8 bases. The germline V gene has CDR1 SGHTA and CDR2 FQGNSA. Germline trimming cut 5 bases from V and 6 bases from J; bases unmatched to any gene: 15. The CDR3 totals 17 residues. CDR3 sequence reads: CASSRLPREVLINEQFF. DNA of the CDR3: TGTGCCAGCAGCAGACTACCGCGGGAGGTCTTAATCAATGAGCAGTTCTTC.

This rearrangement joins TRBV25-1 to TRBJ1-2; possibly TRBD1 for D (6 bases). V was cut by 2 bases and J by 4 bases, with 11 bases left in between. CDR1 is MGHDK and CDR2 is SYGVNS in the germline V gene. The CDR3 is 14 amino acids. CDR3: CASSEPRGSYGYTF. CDR3 coding DNA: TGTGCCAGCAGTGAACCCAGGGGTAGCTATGGCTACACCTTC.

The CDR3 sequence: CASSRSSGQGVYEQYF. The DNA for the CDR3 is TGTGCCAGTAGCAGAAGTTCGGGACAGGGTGTCTACGAGCAGTACTTC. The chain couples TRBV19 to TRBJ2-7; TRBD1 matches at 9 bases. The CDR3 is 16 amino acids. V trimming: 6 bases; J trimming: 3 bases; junction bases outside the gene matches: 12. From germline, CDR1 is LNHDA and CDR2 SQIVND (reference sequence).

This rearrangement joins TRBV18 to TRBJ2-7; 14 bases fit TRBD2. This CDR3 has 16 amino acids. Germline loops: CDR1 KGHSH, CDR2 LQKENI. Trimming removed 3 bases from V and 8 bases from J; junction bases left unmatched: 9. The CDR3, as DNA: TGTGCCAGCTCACCCTCCCCGGGACTAGCGGGAGATAAGCAGTACTTC. Its translation: CASSPSPGLAGDKQYF.

The rearrangement links TRBV2 to TRBJ2-5; D perhaps matches TRBD2 (5 bases). The CDR3 has 14 residues. Germline CDR1 is SNHLY and CDR2 is FYNNEI. Between the trimmed V and J ends, which lost 0 bases and 4 bases, there was a span of 9 bases. CDR3 amino acids: CASSEALAGETQYF. CDR3 DNA: TGTGCCAGCAGTGAAGCTTTGGCGGGAGAGACCCAGTACTTC.

This chain uses TRBV5-1 with TRBJ2-6; TRBD2 is a possible D gene (6 bases). CDR3 length: 18 amino acids. V lost 0 bases and J lost 0, with 13 bases in between. Germline loops: CDR1 SGHRS, CDR2 YFSETQ. The CDR3 reads CASSLVQGGSSGANVLTF. CDR3 in DNA: TGCGCCAGCAGCTTGGTGCAGGGAGGCTCCTCTGGGGCCAACGTCCTGACTTTC.

This chain connects TRBV11-2 to TRBJ2-5, with 8 positions matching TRBD2. Per the germline V gene, CDR1 is SGHAT and CDR2 is FQNNGV. V lost 1 base to trimming and J lost 4 bases; unmatched junction nucleotides: 5. The CDR3 is 15 residues long. CDR3 protein: CASSLGPGGVETQYF. CDR3 DNA: TGTGCCAGCAGCTTAGGACCCGGGGGGGTAGAGACCCAGTACTTC.